This TCR beta chain was sequenced during a study of beta chain features in type 1 diabetes (dated by TCRdb to 2016 to 2018). Looking at the study overall: Patients and healthy donors did not differ in mean age, gender distribution, total cell number or subset yield. A total of 100 million to 140 million sorted cells were examined across all samples, and the number of cells per subset was strongly correlated with RNA yield. The study compared the TCRB repertoires of sorted circulating CD4+ T cell subsets in recently diagnosed type 1 diabetes patients with those in matched healthy donors. Regulatory and stem cell-like memory subsets were obtained from only 8 patients and roughly 8 healthy donors, while naive and central memory subsets were obtained from all 28 donors. Paper-wide results and their limitations: Because the HLA sub-analyses included only small numbers of individuals, any influence of HLA type on TCRB rearrangement was left unresolved. Fewer insertions and more nucleotide deletions at VDJ recombination sites were observed in patients with type 1 diabetes, implying thymic rearrangement abnormalities. Because cDNA rather than genomic DNA was sequenced, highly expressing activated cells could have been over-represented, although no difference in activation and CD3 levels was found between groups. Shorter templates might be favored by PCR, yet because patient and control samples were amplified and corrected together, any such skew would affect both groups equally. In all four CD4+ subsets, TCRB CDR3 length was moderately but significantly shorter in type 1 diabetes patients. Naive, central memory and regulatory TCRB repertoires appeared to be more alike among patients than among healthy donors.

The High Capacity cDNA Reverse Transcription Kit was used to reverse transcribe all of the isolated RNA, meaning that expressed TCRB transcripts were what got sequenced. Naive, central memory and regulatory T cell samples underwent deep immunoSEQ sequencing, averaging around 3.6 million total reads per sample. After sorted cells were lysed in RLT buffer, RNA was extracted with DNase-treated RNeasy Micro or Mini kits, with the choice depending on cell number. Each cell subset was processed separately to prevent cross-contamination, with patient and healthy donor samples processed together. The immunoSEQ multiplex PCR was used to amplify TCRB sequences from cDNA, yielding 87-bp fragments that span the CDR3 region. The amplicons were sequenced using the Illumina HiSeq platform. As for the authors' bioinformatics: Synthetic template baselines were used to correct PCR bias computationally, reads within Hamming distance 2 were collapsed, and singletons that could not be merged were discarded. Reads were aligned to IMGT to assign V, D and J genes, CDR3 length, and insertions or deletions at six rearrangement sites. Within each subset, clonotype counts were normalized to sorted cell number, and only after that were true diversity and Gini coefficients computed with the tcR R package. The overlap coefficient, calculated on TCRB nucleotide sequences, was used to measure repertoire sharing. TCRdb mirrors the immuneACCESS table, restricted to in-frame sequences. Some clones are absent from its copies; in checked studies, under half trace to an unresolved V gene, and the reason for the others is unknown. D and trimming were read from the DNA, whereas the V and J calls and clone size are those reported in that table. In this sample the table shows about 150,000 clones, around 8% of which occur a single time. 0.55% to 0.65% of the sample rests with the top ten.

Each donor gave one peripheral blood draw, averaging approximately 0.12 L, which was collected into heparinised tubes. A BD FACSAria II was used to sort naive, central memory, regulatory and stem cell-like memory CD4+ T cells with a panel that included CD45RO, CCR7, CD25, CD127, CD95 and CD27. Purity was above 98% for every sorted population. PBMCs were isolated immediately by Lymphoprep density gradient centrifugation and stained directly without culture. To minimize batch effects, samples were stained and sorted in pairs, one healthy donor with one patient per experiment. In this sample, this clone turned up a few times. Its antigen has not been determined. No base qualities exist here, and no much larger clone lies one base off it. The sample was central memory CD4+ T cells from blood. The sequence was obtained from a man aged 18 to 35 in good health.

The CDR3 is CASSLPGLGEAFF. In nucleotides, the sequence is TGTGCCAGCAGCTTACCGGGGTTAGGTGAAGCTTTCTTT. This chain is built from TRBV7-2 and TRBJ1-1; the D gene cannot be named for sure. Trimming costs V 2 bases and J 7 bases, and their ends lie 11 bases apart. The CDR3 goes from the cysteine to the phenylalanine over 13 residues. Just CDR3 DNA is preserved here, 39 bases in frame from base 1. CDR1 and CDR2, looked up from the germline V gene, are SGHTA and FQGNSA.